This TCR beta chain is from a study of T cell responses to AZD1222 COVID-19 vaccine. Study at large: Second-dose schedules of about 4 or about 12 weeks were combined. Notes on the study in general: At baseline, just a handful of AZD1222 recipients tested seropositive. Spike-wide vaccine-associated CD4 TCRs dominated at 160-218 and 743-854.

After removal of 4 bases from V and 4 bases from J, the junction contained 5 bases not matched to a gene. The CDR3 loop spans 15 amino acids. CDR1 SGHRS and CDR2 YFSETQ come from the germline V gene. The method was immunoSEQ multiplex PCR; TCRdb's version includes in-frame clones alone and lacks a portion of them. The repertoire holds fewer than 130,000 clones, with roughly nine tenths as singletons. On this clone itself: Its antigen is not identified.

Sequences were derived from peripheral blood, sampled on day 0 of AZD1222 vaccination. This rearrangement joins TRBV5-1 to TRBJ2-2; 9 bases are a match to TRBD1. The receptor comes from an adult in good health. In nucleotides, the CDR3 is TGCGCCAGCAGCGAACAACAGGGGGCCACCGGGGAGCTGTTTTTT. Translation gives CASSEQQGATGELFF.